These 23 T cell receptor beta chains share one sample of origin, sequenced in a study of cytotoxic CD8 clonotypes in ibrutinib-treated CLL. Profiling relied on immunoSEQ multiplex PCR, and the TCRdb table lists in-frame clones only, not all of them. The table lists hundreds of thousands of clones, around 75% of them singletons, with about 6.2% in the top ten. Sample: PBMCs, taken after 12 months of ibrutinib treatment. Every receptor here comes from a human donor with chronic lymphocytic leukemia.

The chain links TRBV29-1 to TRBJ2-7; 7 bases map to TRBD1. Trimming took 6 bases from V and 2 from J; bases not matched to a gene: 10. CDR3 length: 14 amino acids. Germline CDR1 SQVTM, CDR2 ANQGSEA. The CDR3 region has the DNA TGCAGCGTGGCGAGAAGACAGGGAACCTACGAGCAGTACTTC. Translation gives CSVARRQGTYEQYF.

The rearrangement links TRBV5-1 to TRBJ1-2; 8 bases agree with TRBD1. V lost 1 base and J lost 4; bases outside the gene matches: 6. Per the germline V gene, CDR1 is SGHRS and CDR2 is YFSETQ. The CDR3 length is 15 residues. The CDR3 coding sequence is TGCGCCAGCAGCTTGCAGACAGGGGATTTCTATGGCTACACCTTC. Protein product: CASSLQTGDFYGYTF.

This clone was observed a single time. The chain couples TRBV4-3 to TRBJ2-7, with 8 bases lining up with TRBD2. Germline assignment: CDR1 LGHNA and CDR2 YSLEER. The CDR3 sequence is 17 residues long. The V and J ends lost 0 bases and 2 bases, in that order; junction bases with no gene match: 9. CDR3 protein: CASSQEGGTSATYEQYF. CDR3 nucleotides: TGCGCCAGCAGCCAAGAAGGGGGGACTAGTGCGACCTACGAGCAGTACTTC.

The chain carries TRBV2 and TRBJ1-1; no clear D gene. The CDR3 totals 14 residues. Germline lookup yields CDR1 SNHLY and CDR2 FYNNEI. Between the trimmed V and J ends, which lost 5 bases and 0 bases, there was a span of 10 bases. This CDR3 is CASSFRHMNTEAFF. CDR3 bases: TGTGCCAGCAGTTTTAGACACATGAACACTGAAGCTTTCTTT.

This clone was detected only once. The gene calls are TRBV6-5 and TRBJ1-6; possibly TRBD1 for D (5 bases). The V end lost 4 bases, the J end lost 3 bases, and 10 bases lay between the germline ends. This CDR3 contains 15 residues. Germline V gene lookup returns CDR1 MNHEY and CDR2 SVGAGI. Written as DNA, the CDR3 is TGTGCCAGCAGTTTCCAGGGAGGCTATAATTCACCCCTCCACTTT. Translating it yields CASSFQGGYNSPLHF.

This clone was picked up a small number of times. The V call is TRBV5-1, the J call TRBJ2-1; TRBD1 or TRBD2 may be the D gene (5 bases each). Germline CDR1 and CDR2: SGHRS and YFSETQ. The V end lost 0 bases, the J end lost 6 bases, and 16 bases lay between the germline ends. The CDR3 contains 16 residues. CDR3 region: CASSLVGTTRGNEQFF. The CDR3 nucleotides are TGCGCCAGCAGCTTGGTCGGGACCACTAGAGGCAATGAGCAGTTCTTC.

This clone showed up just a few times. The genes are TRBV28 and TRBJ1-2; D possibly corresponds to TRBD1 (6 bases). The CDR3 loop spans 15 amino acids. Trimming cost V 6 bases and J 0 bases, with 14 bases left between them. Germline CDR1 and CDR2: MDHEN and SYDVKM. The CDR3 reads CASSVGGSTNYGYTF. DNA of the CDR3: TGTGCCAGCAGCGTCGGGGGCAGCACTAACTATGGCTACACCTTC.

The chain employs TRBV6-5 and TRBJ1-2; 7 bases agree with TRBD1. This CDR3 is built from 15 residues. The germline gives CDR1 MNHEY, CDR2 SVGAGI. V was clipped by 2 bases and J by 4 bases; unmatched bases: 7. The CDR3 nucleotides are TGTGCCAGCAGTTACACCCCGACAGGGCGCTATGGCTACACCTTC. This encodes CASSYTPTGRYGYTF.

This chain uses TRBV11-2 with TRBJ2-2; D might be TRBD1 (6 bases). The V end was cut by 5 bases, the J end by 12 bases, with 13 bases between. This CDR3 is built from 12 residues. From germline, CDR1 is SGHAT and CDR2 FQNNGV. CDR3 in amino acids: CASSEQGGQLFF. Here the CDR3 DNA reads TGTGCCAGCAGCGAACAGGGTGGGCAGCTGTTTTTT.

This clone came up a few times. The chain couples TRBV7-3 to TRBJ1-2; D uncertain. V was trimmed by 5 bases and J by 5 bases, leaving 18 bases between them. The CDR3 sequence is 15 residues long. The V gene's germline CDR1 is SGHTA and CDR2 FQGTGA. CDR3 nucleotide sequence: TGTGCCAGCAGCGCCGGGTCCCAGCCAGCATATGGCTACACCTTC. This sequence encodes CASSAGSQPAYGYTF.

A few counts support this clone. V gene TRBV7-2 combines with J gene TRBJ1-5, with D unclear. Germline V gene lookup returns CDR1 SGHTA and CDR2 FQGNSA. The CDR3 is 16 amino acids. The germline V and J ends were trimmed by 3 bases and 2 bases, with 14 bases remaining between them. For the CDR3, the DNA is TGTGCCAGCAGCTTCAAGGGTAGGGTAGGCAATCAGCCCCAGCATTTT. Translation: CASSFKGRVGNQPQHF.

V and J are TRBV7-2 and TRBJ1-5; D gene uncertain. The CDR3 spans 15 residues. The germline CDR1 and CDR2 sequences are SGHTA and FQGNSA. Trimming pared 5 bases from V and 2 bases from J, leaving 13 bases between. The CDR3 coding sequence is TGTGCCAGCAGCCCCGGGTGGGTAGGCAATCAGCCCCAGCATTTT. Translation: CASSPGWVGNQPQHF.

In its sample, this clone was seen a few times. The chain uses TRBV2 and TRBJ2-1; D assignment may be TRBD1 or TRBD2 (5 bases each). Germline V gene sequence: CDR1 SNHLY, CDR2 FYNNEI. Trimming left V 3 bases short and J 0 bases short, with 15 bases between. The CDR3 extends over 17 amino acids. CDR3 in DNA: TGTGCCAGCAGTGACCTCGGGACGAGCAGCTCCTACAATGAGCAGTTCTTC. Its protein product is CASSDLGTSSSYNEQFF. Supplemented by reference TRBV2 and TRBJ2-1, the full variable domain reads EPEVTQTPSHQVTQMGQEVILRCVPISNHLYFYWYRQILGQKVEFLVSFYNNEISEKSEIFDDQFSVERPDGSNFTLKIRSTKLEDSAMYFCASSDLGTSSSYNEQFFGPGTRLTVL.

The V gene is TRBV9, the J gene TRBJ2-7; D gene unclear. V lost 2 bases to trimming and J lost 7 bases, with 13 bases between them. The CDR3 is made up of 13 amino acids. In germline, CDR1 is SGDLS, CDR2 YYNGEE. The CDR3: CASSVHLSGEQYF. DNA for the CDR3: TGTGCCAGCAGCGTCCACCTGTCCGGGGAGCAGTACTTC.

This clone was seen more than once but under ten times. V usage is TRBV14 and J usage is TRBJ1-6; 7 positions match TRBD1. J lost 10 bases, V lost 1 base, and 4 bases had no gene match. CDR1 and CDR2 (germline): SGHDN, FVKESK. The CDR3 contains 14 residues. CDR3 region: CASSQGQGRSPLHF. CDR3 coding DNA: TGTGCCAGCAGCCAAGGACAGGGAAGGTCACCCCTCCACTTT.

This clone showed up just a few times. This CDR3 reads CASRQNSNYGYTF. CDR3 coding DNA: TGTGCCAGCAGACAGAACTCTAACTATGGCTACACCTTC. V and J are TRBV6-1 and TRBJ1-2; D is unresolved. This CDR3 has 13 amino acids. With 6 bases removed from V and 0 bases from J, the gap between germline ends came to 8 bases. Germline V gives CDR1 MNHNS, CDR2 SASEGT.

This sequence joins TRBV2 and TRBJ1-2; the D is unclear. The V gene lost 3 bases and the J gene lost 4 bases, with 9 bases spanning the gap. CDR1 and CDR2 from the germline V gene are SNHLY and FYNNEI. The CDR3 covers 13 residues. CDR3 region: CASSEMSAYGYTF. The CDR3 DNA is TGTGCCAGCAGTGAGATGTCAGCCTATGGCTACACCTTC.

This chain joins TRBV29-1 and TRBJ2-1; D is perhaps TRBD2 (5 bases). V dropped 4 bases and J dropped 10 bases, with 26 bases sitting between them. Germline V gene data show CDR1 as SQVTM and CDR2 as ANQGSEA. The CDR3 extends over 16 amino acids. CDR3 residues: CSVGGKTFYSPKEQFF. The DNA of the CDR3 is TGCAGCGTTGGAGGGAAGACATTCTATTCCCCCAAAGAGCAGTTCTTC.

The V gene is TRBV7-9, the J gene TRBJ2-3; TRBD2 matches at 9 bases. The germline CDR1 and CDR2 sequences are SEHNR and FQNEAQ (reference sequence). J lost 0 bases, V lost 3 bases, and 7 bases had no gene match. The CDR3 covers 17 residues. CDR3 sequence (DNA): TGTGCCAGCAGCTTGGGGACTAGCAAAACTAGCACAGATACGCAGTATTTT. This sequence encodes CASSLGTSKTSTDTQYF.

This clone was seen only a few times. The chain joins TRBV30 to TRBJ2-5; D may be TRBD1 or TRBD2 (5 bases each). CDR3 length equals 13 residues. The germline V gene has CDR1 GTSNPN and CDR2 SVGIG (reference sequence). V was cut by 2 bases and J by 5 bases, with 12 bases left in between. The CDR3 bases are TGTGCCTGGAGTCGAGGGTGGGGGGAGACCCAGTACTTC. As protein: CAWSRGWGETQYF.

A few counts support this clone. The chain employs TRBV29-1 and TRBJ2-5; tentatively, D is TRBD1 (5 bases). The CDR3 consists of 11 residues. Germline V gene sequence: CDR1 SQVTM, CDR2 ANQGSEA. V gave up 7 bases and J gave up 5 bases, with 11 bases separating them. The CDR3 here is CSAQGGETQYF. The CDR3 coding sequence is TGCAGCGCCCAGGGTGGGGAGACCCAGTACTTC.

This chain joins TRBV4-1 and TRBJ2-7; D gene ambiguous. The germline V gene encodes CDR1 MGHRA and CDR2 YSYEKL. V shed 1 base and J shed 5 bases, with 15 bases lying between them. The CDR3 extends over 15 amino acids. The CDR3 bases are TGCGCCAGCAGCCAAGTAAAAATAGCCTGGAACGAGCAGTACTTC. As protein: CASSQVKIAWNEQYF.

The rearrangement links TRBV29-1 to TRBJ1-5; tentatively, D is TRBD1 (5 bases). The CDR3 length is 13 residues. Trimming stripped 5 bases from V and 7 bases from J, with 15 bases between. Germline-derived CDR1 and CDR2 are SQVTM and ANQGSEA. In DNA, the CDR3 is TGCAGCGTTACCTCAGGGATTGGGCAGCCCCAGCATTTT. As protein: CSVTSGIGQPQHF. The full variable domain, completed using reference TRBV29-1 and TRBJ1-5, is SAVISQKPSRDICQRGTSLTIQCQVDSQVTMMFWYRQQPGQSLTLIATANQGSEATYESGFVIDKFPISRPNLTFSTLTVSNMSPEDSSIYLCSVTSGIGQPQHFGDGTRLSIL.